This TCR beta chain was identified in a study of early T cells in non-severe SARS-CoV-2 infection. Study-wide points: Database matching using VDJdb favored anti-spike CD8 responses, with private and CD4 specificities left missing.

Via MiXCR, TCRdb re-called the 5' RACE reads, giving one row per CDR3 protein. The table lists about 69,000 distinct CDR3 sequences, roughly 9.5% of them singletons. CDR1 and CDR2 from the germline V gene are MNHEY and SMNVEV (reference sequence). The CDR3 length is 14 residues. Trimming cost V 3 bases and J 11 bases, with 14 bases left between them. The sample holds a few counts of this clonotype. No antigen is known for it. This receptor was taken from an adult who was a healthcare worker with PCR-confirmed SARS-CoV-2 infection or an uninfected control (not recorded which). Sequenced input: whole blood. The chain is built from TRBV27 and TRBJ1-6, with D perhaps matching TRBD1 (6 bases). CDR3 coding DNA: TGTGCCAGCAGTTTGAACAGGGCAGCGACACCCCTCCACTTT. The encoded protein is CASSLNRAATPLHF.